A selection of T cell receptor beta chains follows, all from one sample in a study of human T cells and chemical hapten exposure. TCRdb ran MiXCR on the RACE reads and lists one entry per CDR3 protein. The sample lists approximately 350,000 distinct CDR3 sequences; roughly 6% were seen once. The source was whole blood, collected in connection with sensitization to the hapten diphenylcyclopropenone (DPC). The receptors were sampled from a woman between 18 and 29 years old with alopecia areata. Some clones in this sample may be carry-over from other donors' samples. Each CDR3 is given with its conserved first and last residue. A D gene is named only where the DNA matches it firmly. Clone size, where shown, is once, few, many, or a class for clones that have expanded.

- TRBJ2-2 TRBV7-6 - CASSLALGTGELFF TGTGCCAGCAGCTTAGCGTTGGGGACCGGGGAGCTGTTTTTT
few TRBJ2-7 TRBV4-1 - CASSQEYRDPRDF TGCGCCAGCAGCCAAGAATACCGGGACCCCAGGGACTTC
few TRBJ1-1 TRBV12-3/TRBV12-4 - CASSQGMGTEAFF TGTGCCAGCAGTCAGGGAATGGGCACTGAAGCTTTCTTT
few TRBJ2-1 TRBV4-1 - CASSQARDNYNEQFF TGCGCCAGCAGCCAAGCTAGGGACAACTACAATGAGCAGTTCTTC
- TRBJ1-5 TRBV7-2 - CASSYDGGVDQPQHF TGTGCCAGCAGCTATGATGGGGGAGTTGATCAGCCCCAGCATTTT
few TRBJ1-1 TRBV3-1 - CASSQPRVTEAFF TGTGCCAGCAGCCAACCCCGGGTCACTGAAGCTTTCTTT
many TRBJ2-5 TRBV19 TRBD2 CASSTTSGGRETQYF TGTGCCAGTAGTACGACTAGCGGGGGACGAGAGACCCAGTACTTC
many TRBJ2-3 TRBV20-1 - CSARPSENTQYF TGCAGTGCTAGACCTAGCGAAAATACGCAGTATTTT
- TRBJ1-1 TRBV7-9 - CASSLVGVSTEAFF TGTGCCAGCAGCTTAGTAGGGGTAAGCACTGAAGCTTTCTTT
- TRBJ1-6 TRBV9 TRBD1 CASSVNSGQGPSPLHF TGTGCCAGCAGCGTTAATTCGGGACAGGGACCTTCACCCCTCCACTTT
few TRBJ1-3 TRBV4-2 TRBD1 CASSQGLVQGLGGNTIYF TGTGCCAGCAGCCAAGGTCTGGTACAGGGGCTGGGGGGAAACACCATATATTTT
many TRBJ1-1 TRBV12-3/TRBV12-4 - CASTRVGTEAFF TGTGCCAGCACCAGGGTTGGAACTGAAGCTTTCTTT
many TRBJ2-6 TRBV4-3 TRBD2 CASSQGVGTSGGHLDSGANVLTF TGCGCCAGCAGCCAAGGGGTTGGGACTAGCGGGGGGCACCTCGACTCTGGGGCCAACGTCCTGACTTTC
few TRBJ2-1 TRBV12-3/TRBV12-4 TRBD1 CASSSGQGIRGYEQFF TGTGCCAGCAGTTCGGGACAGGGGATTCGGGGCTATGAGCAGTTCTTC
many TRBJ1-1 TRBV12-3/TRBV12-4 - CASSLWGVWTEAFF TGTGCCAGCAGTTTATGGGGGGTGTGGACTGAAGCTTTCTTT
- TRBJ1-6 TRBV3-1 - CASSQKQGPRNSPLHF TGTGCCAGCAGCCAAAAACAGGGACCGCGAAATTCACCCCTCCACTTT
- TRBJ2-5 TRBV3-1 - CASSQQHQETQYF TGTGCCAGCAGCCAACAACACCAAGAGACCCAGTACTTC
few TRBJ2-7 TRBV10-3 - CAISEGDFGEQYF TGTGCCATCAGTGAGGGGGACTTTGGCGAGCAGTACTTC
few TRBJ2-3 TRBV12-3/TRBV12-4 - CASSGVTDTQYF TGTGCCAGCAGCGGGGTCACAGATACGCAGTATTTT
many TRBJ2-3 TRBV4-3 TRBD2 CASSPTYGLAGGLPTDTQYF TGCGCCAGCAGCCCGACTTATGGACTAGCGGGGGGCCTTCCCACAGATACGCAGTATTTT
many TRBJ1-2 TRBV27 - CASSTGRAYGYTF TGTGCCAGCAGTACCGGACGCGCCTATGGCTACACCTTC
- TRBJ2-3 TRBV7-2 TRBD2 CASSLSLGGDTQYF TGTGCCAGCAGCTTATCGCTGGGGGGGGATACGCAGTATTTT
- TRBJ1-1 TRBV29-1 TRBD1 CSVEAGTGAQAFF TGCAGCGTTGAAGCCGGGACAGGCGCACAAGCTTTCTTT
few TRBJ2-3 TRBV6-5 - CASSPRLSESTDTQYF TGTGCCAGCAGCCCCCGACTAAGCGAGAGCACAGATACGCAGTATTTT
many TRBJ1-1 TRBV14 TRBD1 CAKGPGRGFGTEAFF TGTGCCAAGGGGCCGGGCAGGGGGTTTGGGACTGAAGCTTTCTTT
many TRBJ1-1 TRBV18 TRBD1 CASSPNRGMNTEAFF TGTGCCAGCTCACCAAACAGGGGAATGAACACTGAAGCTTTCTTT
few TRBJ2-6 TRBV7-9 - CASSLGGNGANVLTF TGTGCCAGCAGCTTAGGGGGGAATGGGGCCAACGTCCTGACTTTC
many TRBJ2-3 TRBV6-5 - CASSYGSGPTAGDTQYF TGTGCCAGCAGTTACGGTTCGGGACCCACCGCAGGAGATACGCAGTATTTT
few TRBJ1-1 TRBV20-1 - CSAKLPPSAEAFF TGCAGTGCTAAGCTACCCCCAAGCGCTGAAGCTTTCTTT
- TRBJ2-3 TRBV5-1 TRBD2 CASSLDKLAGSADTQYF TGCGCCAGCAGCTTGGACAAACTAGCGGGGTCTGCAGATACGCAGTATTTT
- TRBJ2-3 TRBV12-3/TRBV12-4 TRBD2 CASSLISGGADTQYF TGTGCCAGCAGCCTAATTAGCGGGGGGGCAGATACGCAGTATTTT
few TRBJ2-3 TRBV5-1 - CASSPPGTSGTDTQYF TGCGCCAGCAGCCCCCCCGGGACGTCCGGCACAGATACGCAGTATTTT
- TRBJ2-3 TRBV6-5 - CASCFRGTDTQYF TGTGCCAGCTGTTTCAGGGGAACAGATACGCAGTATTTT
many TRBJ1-1 TRBV7-2 TRBD1 CASSSKTGGTEAFF TGTGCCAGCAGCTCAAAAACAGGGGGAACTGAAGCTTTCTTT
many TRBJ1-2 TRBV27 - CASSLSNGANYGYTF TGTGCCAGCAGTTTATCGAACGGAGCTAACTATGGCTACACCTTC
many TRBJ2-2 TRBV19 - CASSLRQDGGGELFF TGTGCCAGTAGCCTCCGACAGGACGGGGGCGGGGAGCTGTTTTTT
few TRBJ2-2 TRBV12-3/TRBV12-4 - CASSPPVGSGELFF TGTGCCAGCAGCCCGCCTGTAGGGTCCGGGGAGCTGTTTTTT